Listed here are 27 T cell receptor beta chains from one sample, sequenced in a study of cytomegalovirus exposure and HLA in healthy donors. Primers included in the PCR were 60 Vbeta and 13 Jbeta primers. Assay used: immunoSEQ multiplex PCR; TCRdb lists only in-frame clones, some missing. The data contain roughly 200,000 clones, roughly 80% of them singletons. The sequenced sample consisted of PBMCs. These receptors came from a female donor in good health and CMV-seronegative.

The CDR3 DNA follows: TGTGCCAGCAGCCAGATCGGTGGGACAGGTGATAATGAGCAGTTCTTC. Translating it yields CASSQIGGTGDNEQFF. The chain combines TRBV7-6 with TRBJ2-1; TRBD1 agrees at 8 bases. CDR1 and CDR2 (germline): SGHVS, FNYEAQ. The CDR3 consists of 16 residues. V was pared by 5 bases and J by 7 bases, with 13 bases of the junction left unmatched.

The rearrangement uses TRBV5-8 and TRBJ1-5; a possible D gene is TRBD1 (6 bases). The V gene's germline CDR1 is SGHTS and CDR2 YDEGEE. The ends were cut back, 4 bases at V and 0 bases at J, with 11 bases in the middle. The CDR3 sequence is 15 residues long. The CDR3 bases are TGTGCCAGCAGCCAGAGACAGGCTAGCAATCAGCCCCAGCATTTT. This gives the protein CASSQRQASNQPQHF.

CDR3 sequence: CASSPGLAGPWDEQYF. The CDR3 bases are TGTGCCAGCAGCCCGGGACTAGCGGGACCCTGGGACGAGCAGTACTTC. The chain couples TRBV25-1 to TRBJ2-7; 13 nucleotides align to TRBD2. Germline V CDR1 and CDR2: MGHDK, SYGVNS. The V and J ends lost 6 bases and 5 bases, in that order; junction bases with no gene match: 10. The CDR3 runs to 16 residues.

This clone was seen once. The chain joins TRBV28 to TRBJ1-1; the match to TRBD1 covers 8 bases. V was pared by 3 bases and J by 5 bases, with 5 bases of the junction left unmatched. The CDR3 runs to 14 residues. CDR1 is MDHEN, CDR2 SYDVKM, per germline. The CDR3 DNA follows: TGTGCCAGCAGTTTGGACAGGGTAAGGACTGAAGCTTTCTTT. Translated: CASSLDRVRTEAFF. Full variable domain (outside the CDR3, taken from reference TRBV28 and TRBJ1-1): DVKVTQSSRYLVKRTGEKVFLECVQDMDHENMFWYRQDPGLGLRLIYFSYDVKMKEKGDIPEGYSVSREKKERFSLILESASTNQTSMYLCASSLDRVRTEAFFGQGTRLTVV.

The J gene is TRBJ1-6, the V gene TRBV28; D is ambiguous. Germline CDR1 and CDR2: MDHEN and SYDVKM. Trimming took off 5 bases at V and 2 bases at J, with 7 bases between the two ends. This CDR3 has 14 amino acids. Here the CDR3 reads CASSNIPYNSPLHF. The CDR3 nucleotides are TGTGCCAGCAGTAACATCCCCTATAATTCACCCCTCCACTTT.

V and J are TRBV9 and TRBJ2-1; 8 bases fit TRBD1. The CDR3 runs 17 residues. The germline V gene has CDR1 SGDLS and CDR2 YYNGEE. Trimming cost V 4 bases and J 8 bases; bases outside gene matches: 17. The CDR3 reads CASSLGWDRLGIDEQFF. The CDR3 coding sequence is TGTGCCAGCAGCTTAGGATGGGACAGGCTCGGTATTGATGAGCAGTTCTTC.

The chain couples TRBV27 to TRBJ2-1; 9 bases agree with TRBD2. V lost 3 bases and J lost 7; bases outside the gene matches: 7. The CDR3 consists of 15 residues. Germline assignment: CDR1 MNHEY and CDR2 SMNVEV (reference sequence). The CDR3, as DNA: TGTGCCAGCAGTTTCGGGACTAGCTTCGAAAATGAGCAGTTCTTC. It specifies CASSFGTSFENEQFF.

This clone was seen only once. This chain joins TRBV18 and TRBJ2-3, with TRBD1 matching 7 bases. Germline lookup yields CDR1 KGHSH and CDR2 LQKENI. J was trimmed by 1 base and V by 1 base; bases with no gene match: 5. The CDR3 has 16 residues. CDR3 nucleotide sequence: TGTGCCAGCTCACCACGATCAGGACAGGGCACAGATACGCAGTATTTT. It encodes CASSPRSGQGTDTQYF.

The chain links TRBV4-3 to TRBJ2-7; a weak D match, TRBD1 (5 bases). The CDR3 covers 15 residues. Germline assignment: CDR1 LGHNA and CDR2 YSLEER. V gave up 1 base and J gave up 3 bases, with 13 bases separating them. The CDR3 nucleotides read TGCGCCAGCAGCCAAGGAACAGGATTGTACTACGAGCAGTACTTC. It codes for CASSQGTGLYYEQYF.

This clone was detected once. The CDR3 region has the DNA TGTGCCAGCAGCTGGGGGGGGCTAGCTTGGGAGACCCAGTACTTC. Its protein product is CASSWGGLAWETQYF. This chain links TRBV5-8 with TRBJ2-5, with a possible D match to TRBD2 (7 bases). The length of the CDR3 is 15 residues. V was pared by 3 bases and J by 5 bases, with 17 bases between. The germline CDR1 and CDR2 sequences are SGHTS and YDEGEE. The full variable domain, completed using reference TRBV5-8 and TRBJ2-5, is EAGVTQSPTHLIKTRGQQATLRCSPISGHTSVYWYQQALGLGLQFLLWYDEGEERNRGNFPPRFSGRQFPNYSSELNVNALELEDSALYLCASSWGGLAWETQYFGPGTRLLVL.

For the CDR3, the DNA is TGTGCCAGCAGCCTAGACACTACCTATGGCTACACCTTC. The encoded protein is CASSLDTTYGYTF. The genes are TRBV7-9 and TRBJ1-2; D not resolved. The germline V gene encodes CDR1 SEHNR and CDR2 FQNEAQ (reference sequence). With 5 bases removed from V and 4 bases from J, the gap between germline ends came to 11 bases. The CDR3 sequence is 13 residues long. The full variable domain, its missing parts supplied by reference TRBV7-9 and TRBJ1-2, is DTGVSQNPRHKITKRGQNVTFRCDPISEHNRLYWYRQTLGQGPEFLTYFQNEAQLEKSRLLSDRFSAERPKGSFSTLEIQRTEQGDSAMYLCASSLDTTYGYTFGSGTRLTVV.

This clone was seen only once. The chain is built from TRBV7-8 and TRBJ2-1; weak D call: TRBD1 (6 bases). CDR3 length equals 12 residues. Germline lookup yields CDR1 SGHVS and CDR2 FQNEAQ. Trimming took off 5 bases at V and 10 bases at J, with 12 bases between the two ends. CDR3 amino acids: CASSPAGTEQFF. In nucleotides, the CDR3 is TGTGCCAGCAGCCCGGCCGGGACAGAGCAGTTCTTC.

The rearrangement links TRBV19 to TRBJ2-7, with 12 nucleotides matching TRBD2. Germline V gene sequence: CDR1 LNHDA, CDR2 SQIVND (reference sequence). The junction had 7 bases not matched to a gene; V was cut back by 5 bases and J by 5 bases. CDR3 length equals 15 residues. CDR3 loop: CASSVTSGRLDEQYF. For the CDR3, the DNA is TGTGCCAGTAGTGTAACTAGCGGGAGGTTGGACGAGCAGTACTTC.

The chain recombines TRBV19 with TRBJ1-5; TRBD1 might be the D (5 bases). CDR3 length: 14 amino acids. Germline loops: CDR1 LNHDA, CDR2 SQIVND (reference sequence). The ends were cut back, 8 bases at V and 0 bases at J, with 11 bases in the middle. The CDR3 region has the DNA TGTGCCAGTCATAGACAGATTAGCAATCAGCCCCAGCATTTT. It encodes CASHRQISNQPQHF.

This clone was seen more than once but under ten times. This chain uses TRBV6-5 with TRBJ2-2, with a weak D call TRBD2 (5 bases). The CDR3 extends over 16 amino acids. The V gene's germline CDR1 is MNHEY and CDR2 SVGAGI. V lost 0 bases and J 2 bases, leaving 10 bases between the germline ends. The CDR3 is CASSYSRTGNTGELFF. In DNA, the CDR3 is TGTGCCAGCAGTTACTCGAGGACGGGAAACACCGGGGAGCTGTTTTTT.

With regard to this clone: Other DNA sequences in this sample translate to the same CDR3. The chain's CDR3 is CAITGTGGSHEQFF. CDR3 DNA sequence: TGTGCCATCACGGGGACAGGGGGCTCCCATGAGCAGTTCTTC. The rearrangement links TRBV10-3 to TRBJ2-1; 12 bases map to TRBD1. This CDR3 has 14 residues. Germline V gene lookup returns CDR1 ENHRY and CDR2 SYGVKD. Trimming cost V 7 bases and J 8 bases; bases outside gene matches: 6.

This clone was detected only a few times. This chain joins TRBV19 and TRBJ2-2, with 14 bases that match TRBD2. CDR3 length equals 17 residues. V was pared by 1 base and J by 7 bases, with 5 bases of the junction left unmatched. CDR1 is LNHDA and CDR2 is SQIVND in the germline V gene (reference sequence). The chain's CDR3 is CASSIVSGLAGVGELFF. The CDR3 coding sequence is TGTGCCAGTAGTATAGTTTCGGGACTAGCGGGAGTCGGGGAGCTGTTTTTT.

The chain combines TRBV4-2 with TRBJ1-1; unclear D gene. Trimming removed 4 bases from V and 1 base from J, with 16 bases in between. This CDR3 is 16 amino acids long. Germline CDR1 reads LGHNA; CDR2 reads YNFKEQ. CDR3 in amino acids: CASSPNPSAPNTEAFF. The DNA of the CDR3 is TGTGCCAGCAGCCCCAACCCTTCAGCGCCGAACACTGAAGCTTTCTTT.

This clone was observed a handful of times. The CDR3 DNA reads TGTGCCAGCAGGGGCGGGGACGGAAACAGAGACTCCTACGAGCAGTACTTC. This encodes CASRGGDGNRDSYEQYF. The V call is TRBV7-2, the J call TRBJ2-7, with D perhaps TRBD2 (6 bases). Germline assignment: CDR1 SGHTA and CDR2 FQGNSA. V lost 6 bases, J lost 0 bases, and 21 bases lay in between. The length of the CDR3 is 17 residues.

This clone was seen more than once but under ten times. The chain employs TRBV28 and TRBJ2-7; 7 nucleotides line up with TRBD1. The J segment lost 1 base and the V segment lost 3 bases, leaving 6 bases of the junction unmatched. In germline, CDR1 is MDHEN, CDR2 SYDVKM. This CDR3 region has 15 residues. As DNA, the CDR3 is TGTGCCAGCAGTTTCCGAGGGGGCACATCCTACGAGCAGTACTTC. Encoded protein: CASSFRGGTSYEQYF.

The gene calls are TRBV5-4 and TRBJ2-3; TRBD2 matches 16 bases. CDR3 size: 17 residues. The germline CDR1 and CDR2 sequences are SGHNT and YYREEE (reference sequence). V gave up 4 bases and J gave up 4 bases; unmatched junction bases: 6. CDR3 sequence reads: CASSEGLAGGRADTQYF. In DNA, the CDR3 is TGTGCCAGCAGCGAGGGACTAGCGGGGGGGAGGGCAGATACGCAGTATTTT.

The chain's CDR3 is CASSSDRTYYGYTF. As DNA, the CDR3 is TGTGCCAGCAGCTCCGACAGAACTTACTATGGCTACACCTTC. This chain connects TRBV5-8 to TRBJ1-2; a weak D match, TRBD1 (5 bases). Trimming cost V 3 bases and J 3 bases, with 12 bases left between them. CDR3 length equals 14 residues. The germline V gene encodes CDR1 SGHTS and CDR2 YDEGEE.

The chain employs TRBV5-1 and TRBJ2-3; TRBD2 might be the D (6 bases). Germline assignment: CDR1 SGHRS and CDR2 YFSETQ. V lost 0 bases to trimming and J lost 1 base, with 15 bases between them. The CDR3 consists of 17 residues. In DNA, the CDR3 is TGCGCCAGCAGCTTGGCCGTTACGGGGGTGGGCACAGATACGCAGTATTTT. Its protein product is CASSLAVTGVGTDTQYF. The entire variable domain, with the rest obtained from reference TRBV5-1 and TRBJ2-3, is as follows: KAGVTQTPRYLIKTRGQQVTLSCSPISGHRSVSWYQQTPGQGLQFLFEYFSETQRNKGNFPGRFSGRQFSNSRSEMNVSTLELGDSALYLCASSLAVTGVGTDTQYFGPGTRLTVL.

The chain joins TRBV2 to TRBJ2-1; D is unclear. Trimming took 2 bases from V and 13 from J, leaving 15 bases between them. Germline CDR1 SNHLY, CDR2 FYNNEI. CDR3 length equals 13 residues. This CDR3 reads CASSEQITIGQFF. CDR3 bases: TGTGCCAGCAGTGAACAGATTACTATAGGACAGTTCTTC.

This chain links TRBV19 with TRBJ2-1; the D is unclear. V lost 5 bases, J lost 3 bases, and 2 bases lay in between. From germline, CDR1 is LNHDA and CDR2 SQIVND (reference sequence). This CDR3 has 11 amino acids. The CDR3 loop is CASSRYNEQFF. CDR3 bases: TGTGCCAGTAGTCGCTACAATGAGCAGTTCTTC.

The V call is TRBV19, the J call TRBJ1-5, with D hard to call. This CDR3 is 14 amino acids long. Trimming pared 9 bases from V and 3 bases from J, leaving 15 bases between. Germline V CDR1 and CDR2: LNHDA, SQIVND (reference sequence). The CDR3, as DNA: TGTGCCAGCTCCCAAGGAGGCTTCAATCAGCCCCAGCATTTT. Amino acid sequence: CASSQGGFNQPQHF.

The J gene is TRBJ2-7, the V gene TRBV6-6; tentatively, D is TRBD2 (7 bases). Germline values: CDR1 MNHNY, CDR2 SVGAGI (reference sequence). Trimming removed 6 bases from V and 0 bases from J, with 15 bases in between. CDR3 size: 15 residues. The CDR3 here is CASSARGQYSYEQYF. CDR3 nucleotide sequence: TGTGCCAGCAGCGCGCGGGGGCAATACTCCTACGAGCAGTACTTC.